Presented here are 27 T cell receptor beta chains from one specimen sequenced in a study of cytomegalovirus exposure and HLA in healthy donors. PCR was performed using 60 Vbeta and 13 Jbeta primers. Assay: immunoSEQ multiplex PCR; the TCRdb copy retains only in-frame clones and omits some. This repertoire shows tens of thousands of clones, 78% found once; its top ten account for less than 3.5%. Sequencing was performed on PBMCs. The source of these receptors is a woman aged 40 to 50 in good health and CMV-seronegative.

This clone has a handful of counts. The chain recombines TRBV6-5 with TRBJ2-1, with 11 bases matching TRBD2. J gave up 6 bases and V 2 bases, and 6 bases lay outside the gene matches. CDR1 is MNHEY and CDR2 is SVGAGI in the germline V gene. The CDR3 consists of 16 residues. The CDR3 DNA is TGTGCCAGCAGTTACGCGACCGGGACTAGCGGCAATGAGCAGTTCTTC. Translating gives CASSYATGTSGNEQFF.

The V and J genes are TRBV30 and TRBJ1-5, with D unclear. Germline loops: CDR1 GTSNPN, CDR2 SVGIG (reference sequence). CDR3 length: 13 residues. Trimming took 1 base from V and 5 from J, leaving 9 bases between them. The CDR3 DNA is TGTGCCTGGAGTGACGGGGTTGATCAGCCCCAGCATTTT. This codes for CAWSDGVDQPQHF.

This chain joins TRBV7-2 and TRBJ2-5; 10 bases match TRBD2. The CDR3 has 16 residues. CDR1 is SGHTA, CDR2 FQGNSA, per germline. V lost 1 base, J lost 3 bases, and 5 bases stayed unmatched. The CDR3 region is CASSLVWSGGEETQYF. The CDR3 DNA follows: TGTGCCAGCAGCTTAGTTTGGAGCGGGGGGGAAGAGACCCAGTACTTC.

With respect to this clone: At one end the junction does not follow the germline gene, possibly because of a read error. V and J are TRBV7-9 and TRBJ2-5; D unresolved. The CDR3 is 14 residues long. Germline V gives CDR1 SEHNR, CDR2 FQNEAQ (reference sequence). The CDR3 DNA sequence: TGTGCCAGCAGCTTAGAGACTCCCCAAGGGACCCAGTACTTC. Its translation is CASSLETPQGTQYF.

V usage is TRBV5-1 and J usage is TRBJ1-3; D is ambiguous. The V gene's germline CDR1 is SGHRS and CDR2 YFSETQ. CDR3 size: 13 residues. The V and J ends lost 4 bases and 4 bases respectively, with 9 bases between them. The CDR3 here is CASSPRLGNTIYF. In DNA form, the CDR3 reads TGCGCCAGCAGCCCTAGGTTGGGAAACACCATATATTTT.

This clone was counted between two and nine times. CDR3 DNA: TGTGCCATCAGTGAGCCGAGCGGGGTAGCGGATAGCACAGATACGCAGTATTTT. This gives the protein CAISEPSGVADSTDTQYF. V and J are TRBV10-3 and TRBJ2-3; TRBD2 matches 7 bases. Per germline, CDR1 ENHRY and CDR2 SYGVKD. V gave up 2 bases and J gave up 0 bases; unmatched junction bases: 11. This CDR3 has 18 residues.

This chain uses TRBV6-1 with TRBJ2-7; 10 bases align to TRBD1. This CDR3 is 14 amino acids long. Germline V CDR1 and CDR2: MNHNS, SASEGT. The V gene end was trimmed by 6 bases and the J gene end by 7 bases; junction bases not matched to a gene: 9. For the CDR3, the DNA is TGTGCCAGCAGAGCTAGGGGACAGGGGAGTGAGCAGTACTTC. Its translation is CASRARGQGSEQYF.

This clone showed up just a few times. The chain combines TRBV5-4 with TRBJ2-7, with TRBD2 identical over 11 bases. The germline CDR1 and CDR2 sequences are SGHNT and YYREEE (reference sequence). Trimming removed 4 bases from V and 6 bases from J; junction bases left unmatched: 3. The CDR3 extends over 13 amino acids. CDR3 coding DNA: TGTGCCAGCAGCCCCGGACTAGCGGGCGAGCAGTACTTC. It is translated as CASSPGLAGEQYF.

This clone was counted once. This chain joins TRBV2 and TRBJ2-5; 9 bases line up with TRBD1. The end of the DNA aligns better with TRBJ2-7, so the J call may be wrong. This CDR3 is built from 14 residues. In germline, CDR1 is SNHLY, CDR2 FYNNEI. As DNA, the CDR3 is TGTGCCAGCCTCGGGACAGGGATGCGCTACGAGCAGTACTTC. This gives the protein CASLGTGMRYEQYF.

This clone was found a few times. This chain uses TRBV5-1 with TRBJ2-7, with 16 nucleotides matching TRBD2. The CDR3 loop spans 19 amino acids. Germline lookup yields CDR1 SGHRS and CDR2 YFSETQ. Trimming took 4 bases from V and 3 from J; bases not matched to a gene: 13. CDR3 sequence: CASSIGTGLAGGHVYEQYF. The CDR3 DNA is TGCGCCAGCAGCATAGGTACGGGACTAGCGGGAGGGCACGTCTACGAGCAGTACTTC.

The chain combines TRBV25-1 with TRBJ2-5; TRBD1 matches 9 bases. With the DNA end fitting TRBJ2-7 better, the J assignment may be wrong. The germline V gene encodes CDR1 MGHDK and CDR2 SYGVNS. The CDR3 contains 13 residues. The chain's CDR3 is CAPWTGASYEQYF. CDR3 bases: TGTGCCCCTTGGACAGGGGCGTCCTACGAGCAGTACTTC.

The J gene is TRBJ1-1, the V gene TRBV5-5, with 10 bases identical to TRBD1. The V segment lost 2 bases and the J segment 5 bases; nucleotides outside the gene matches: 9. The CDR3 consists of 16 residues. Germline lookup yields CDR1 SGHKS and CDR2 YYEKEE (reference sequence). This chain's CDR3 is CASSFRDRGWNTEAFF. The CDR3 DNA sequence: TGTGCCAGCAGCTTCCGGGACAGGGGTTGGAATACTGAAGCTTTCTTT. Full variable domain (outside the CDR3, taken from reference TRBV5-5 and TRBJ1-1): DAGVTQSPTHLIKTRGQQVTLRCSPISGHKSVSWYQQVLGQGPQFIFQYYEKEERGRGNFPDRFSARQFPNYSSELNVNALLLGDSALYLCASSFRDRGWNTEAFFGQGTRLTVV.

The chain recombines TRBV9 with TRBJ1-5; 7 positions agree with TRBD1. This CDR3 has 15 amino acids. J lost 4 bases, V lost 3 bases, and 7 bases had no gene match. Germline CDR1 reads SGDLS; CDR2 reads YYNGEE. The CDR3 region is CASSDQPGGNQPQHF. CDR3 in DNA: TGTGCCAGCAGCGACCAGCCAGGGGGAAATCAGCCCCAGCATTTT.

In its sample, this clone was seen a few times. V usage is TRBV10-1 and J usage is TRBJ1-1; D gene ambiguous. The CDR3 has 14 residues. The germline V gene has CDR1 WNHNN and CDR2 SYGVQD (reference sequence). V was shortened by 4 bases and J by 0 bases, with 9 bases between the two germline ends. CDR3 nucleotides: TGCGCCAGCAGTGTCGGGGTGGTGAACACTGAAGCTTTCTTT. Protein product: CASSVGVVNTEAFF.

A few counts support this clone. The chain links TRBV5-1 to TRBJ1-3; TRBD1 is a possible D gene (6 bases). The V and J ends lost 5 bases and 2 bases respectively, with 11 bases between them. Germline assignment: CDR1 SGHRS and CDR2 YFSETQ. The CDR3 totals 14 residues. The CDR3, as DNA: TGCGCCAGCAGTCCACAGGGTGCTGGAAACACCATATATTTT. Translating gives CASSPQGAGNTIYF.

The CDR3 sequence is CASSDWATQETQYF. The CDR3 DNA reads TGTGCCAGCAGTGATTGGGCCACCCAAGAGACCCAGTACTTC. The chain links TRBV6-1 to TRBJ2-5, with unresolved D. The CDR3 runs 14 residues. The V gene's germline CDR1 is MNHNS and CDR2 SASEGT. Trimming left V 3 bases short and J 1 base short, with 9 bases between.

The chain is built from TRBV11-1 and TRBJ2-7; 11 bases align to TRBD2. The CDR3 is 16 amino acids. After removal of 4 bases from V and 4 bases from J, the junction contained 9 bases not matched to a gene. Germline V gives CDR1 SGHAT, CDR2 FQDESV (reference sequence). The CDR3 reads CASSYLAGLAAYEQYF. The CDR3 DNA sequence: TGTGCCAGCAGCTATTTGGCGGGACTAGCGGCTTACGAGCAGTACTTC.

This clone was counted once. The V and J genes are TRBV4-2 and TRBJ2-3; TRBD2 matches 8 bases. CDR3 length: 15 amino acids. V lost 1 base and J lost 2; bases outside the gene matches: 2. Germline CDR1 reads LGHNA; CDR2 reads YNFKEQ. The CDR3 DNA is TGTGCCAGCAGCCAAGCGGGAGGGCCCACAGATACGCAGTATTTT. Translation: CASSQAGGPTDTQYF.

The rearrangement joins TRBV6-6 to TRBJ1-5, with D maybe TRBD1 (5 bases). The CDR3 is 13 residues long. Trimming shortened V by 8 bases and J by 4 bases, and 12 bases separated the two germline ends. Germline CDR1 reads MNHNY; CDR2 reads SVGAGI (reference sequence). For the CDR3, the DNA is TGTGCCAGCTCCCCGGGGGGAAATCAGCCCCAGCATTTT. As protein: CASSPGGNQPQHF.

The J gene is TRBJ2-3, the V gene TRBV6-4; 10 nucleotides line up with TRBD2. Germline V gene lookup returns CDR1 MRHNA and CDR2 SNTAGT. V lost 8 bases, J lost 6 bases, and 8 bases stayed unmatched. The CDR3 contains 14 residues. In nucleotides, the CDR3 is TGTGCCAGCGGCTCGTCTAGCGGGAGCGATACGCAGTATTTT. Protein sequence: CASGSSSGSDTQYF.

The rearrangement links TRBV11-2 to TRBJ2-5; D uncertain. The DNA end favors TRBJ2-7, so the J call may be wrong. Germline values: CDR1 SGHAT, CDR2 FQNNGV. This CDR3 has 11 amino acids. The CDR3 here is CASSSPYEQYF. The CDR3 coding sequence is TGTGCCAGCAGCTCCCCCTACGAGCAGTACTTC.

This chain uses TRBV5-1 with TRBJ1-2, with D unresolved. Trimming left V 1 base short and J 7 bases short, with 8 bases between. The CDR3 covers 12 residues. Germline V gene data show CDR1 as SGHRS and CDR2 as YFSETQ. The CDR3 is CASSLSGCGYTF. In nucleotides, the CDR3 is TGCGCCAGCAGCTTGTCGGGGTGTGGCTACACCTTC.

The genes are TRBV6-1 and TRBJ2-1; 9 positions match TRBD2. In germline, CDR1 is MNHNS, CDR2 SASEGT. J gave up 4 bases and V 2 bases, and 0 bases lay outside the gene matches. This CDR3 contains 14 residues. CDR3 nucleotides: TGTGCCAGCAGTGAAAGCGGGAGGTACAATGAGCAGTTCTTC. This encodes CASSESGRYNEQFF.

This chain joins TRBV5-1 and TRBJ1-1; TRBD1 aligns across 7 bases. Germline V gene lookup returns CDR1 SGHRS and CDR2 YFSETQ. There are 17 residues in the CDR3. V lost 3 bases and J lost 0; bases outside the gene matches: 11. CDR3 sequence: CASSYYEGAVLNTEAFF. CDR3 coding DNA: TGCGCCAGCAGCTATTATGAGGGGGCGGTTTTGAACACTGAAGCTTTCTTT.

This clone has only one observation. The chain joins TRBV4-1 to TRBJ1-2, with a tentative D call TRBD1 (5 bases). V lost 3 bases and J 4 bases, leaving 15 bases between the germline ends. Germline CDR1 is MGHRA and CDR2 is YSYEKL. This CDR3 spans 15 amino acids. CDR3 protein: CASSQPRAGTYGYTF. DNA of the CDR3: TGCGCCAGCAGCCAGCCTAGGGCGGGGACCTATGGCTACACCTTC.

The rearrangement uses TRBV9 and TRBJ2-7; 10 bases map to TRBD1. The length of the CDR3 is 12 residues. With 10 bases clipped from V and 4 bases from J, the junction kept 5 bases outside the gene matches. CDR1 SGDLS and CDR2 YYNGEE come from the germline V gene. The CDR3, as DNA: TGTGCCGGCACGGACAGGGGGTACGAGCAGTACTTC. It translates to CAGTDRGYEQYF.

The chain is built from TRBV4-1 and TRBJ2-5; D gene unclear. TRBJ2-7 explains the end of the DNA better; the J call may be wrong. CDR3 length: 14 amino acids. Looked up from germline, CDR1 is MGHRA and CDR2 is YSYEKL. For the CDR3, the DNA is TGCGCCAGCAGCCAAGAGTCCAAAAGCCTCGAGCAGTACTTC. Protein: CASSQESKSLEQYF.